The rows below give T cell receptor beta chains drawn from one sample of a study of shared clonotypes between healthy human individuals. Assay used: immunoSEQ multiplex PCR; TCRdb lists only in-frame clones, some missing. This sample has about 2 million clones; over 85% occur once, and the top ten carry about 1.1%. The sequenced sample consisted of naive CD8+ T cells sorted from blood. The receptor set was obtained from a man aged 18-30 years in good health. Each CDR3 is given with its conserved first and last residue. The order of the fields is CDR3 DNA, CDR3 protein, D gene, V gene, J gene. D genes are given only for firm matches.

TGTGCCAGCAGTGAATCAGTCTGGGGCCTAGGGTATGGCTACACCTTC	CASSESVWGLGYGYTF	.	TRBV2	TRBJ1-2
TGTGCCAGCAATCTCGACAGGGAAGATCAGCCCCAGCATTTT	CASNLDREDQPQHF	TRBD1	TRBV28	TRBJ1-5
TGTGCCAGCAGCACGGGACCCGCCCGTGAAGCTTTCTTT	CASSTGPAREAFF	.	TRBV2	TRBJ1-1
TGCGCCAGCAGTTTCGGACAGGGGGCGCTTGGTGTCACTGAAGCTTTCTTT	CASSFGQGALGVTEAFF	TRBD1	TRBV4-1	TRBJ1-1
TGTGCCAGCAGCGTAGAAGGTGAGGGGGGTGACTACGAGCAGTACTTC	CASSVEGEGGDYEQYF	.	TRBV9	TRBJ2-7
TGTGCCAGCAGCTTAGCCCGCAATGAGCAGTTCTTC	CASSLARNEQFF	.	TRBV7-9	TRBJ2-1
TGCAGCGTCCTTGGGGGCTACACTGAAGCTTTCTTT	CSVLGGYTEAFF	.	TRBV29-1	TRBJ1-1
TGCGCCAGCAGCCACCAACCGGGACAGGGCTCGTGGGAAAAACTGTTTTTT	CASSHQPGQGSWEKLFF	TRBD1	TRBV4-3	TRBJ1-4
TGTGCCAGCAGTTTCTCGGGGGGCACTGAAGCTTTCTTT	CASSFSGGTEAFF	.	TRBV28	TRBJ1-1
TGTGCCAGCAGTCGGACTAGCGGGAGCTACGAGCAGTACTTC	CASSRTSGSYEQYF	TRBD2	TRBV7-9	TRBJ2-7
TGTGCCAGCAGTGAACAAGTGACAGGTGAAGCTAACTATGGCTACACCTTC	CASSEQVTGEANYGYTF	.	TRBV2	TRBJ1-2
TGTGCCACTCTAGCGGGGGGCAATGAGCAGTTCTTC	CATLAGGNEQFF	TRBD2	TRBV6-5	TRBJ2-1
TGTGCCAGCAGTGAGGGACACTCCTACGAGCAGTACTTC	CASSEGHSYEQYF	.	TRBV6-1	TRBJ2-7
TGTGCCAGCAGTTTTAACGGAGTAGGTAGCAATCAGCCCCAGCATTTT	CASSFNGVGSNQPQHF	.	TRBV27	TRBJ1-5
TGTGCCAGCAGTTACTCGGAGGGCAATCAGCCCCAGCATTTT	CASSYSEGNQPQHF	.	TRBV6-5	TRBJ1-5
TGTGCCAGCAGCTTATTCACCGGGACAGGGGATCACAATGAGCAGTTCTTC	CASSLFTGTGDHNEQFF	TRBD1	TRBV7-6	TRBJ2-1
TGTGCCAGCAGCGAACAAGGTGGGGTTACTTCGGAAGCTTTCTTT	CASSEQGGVTSEAFF	.	TRBV7-3	TRBJ1-1
TGTGCCAGCAGCCGCGACGGATTCAATCAGCCCCAGCATTTT	CASSRDGFNQPQHF	.	TRBV7-4	TRBJ1-5
TGTGCCAGCAGTTCCCTCCTCCCGGGACTGATATCCGATACGCAGTATTTT	CASSSLLPGLISDTQYF	.	TRBV28	TRBJ2-3
TGTGCCAGCAGCCCCCGTGGAGCGGCGGGTAGTTCCCACGAGCAGTACTTC	CASSPRGAAGSSHEQYF	.	TRBV7-8	TRBJ2-7
TGTGCCAGCAGCGGCGGGGACCGCCCCCAAGATACGCAGTATTTT	CASSGGDRPQDTQYF	.	TRBV6-5	TRBJ2-3
TGTGCCAGTAGCGACTTCCGCTCCTACGAGCAGTACTTC	CASSDFRSYEQYF	.	TRBV19	TRBJ2-7
TGTGCCAGCAGACCAATCGGGGACGGGAGGGCCACCCATGAGCAGTTCTTC	CASRPIGDGRATHEQFF	TRBD2	TRBV7-9	TRBJ2-1
TGTGCCAGTAGTGCCTTCTACAATGAGCAGTTCTTC	CASSAFYNEQFF	.	TRBV19	TRBJ2-1
TGTGCAAGTCGCTTAGCGCAGTCGGGGAGAAAAAACATTCAGTACTTC	CASRLAQSGRKNIQYF	.	TRBV12-2	TRBJ2-4
TGTGCCAGCAGTTCCGGGACAGGGATACCCTATGGCTACACCTTC	CASSSGTGIPYGYTF	TRBD1	TRBV27	TRBJ1-2
TGTGCCAGCAGCTTAGCAGACAGGTACCAAGAGACCCAGTACTTC	CASSLADRYQETQYF	.	TRBV7-9	TRBJ2-5
TGTGCCAGCAGCCCACTAGGTCCCAATGAGCAGTTCTTC	CASSPLGPNEQFF	.	TRBV7-2	TRBJ2-1
TGTGCCAGCAGCGAGTGGACAGGGGCGGAAAAACTGTTTTTT	CASSEWTGAEKLFF	TRBD1	TRBV7-2	TRBJ1-4
TGTGCCAGTAGTATGATCGGCGGGAGCACCTACGAGCAGTACTTC	CASSMIGGSTYEQYF	TRBD2	TRBV19	TRBJ2-7
TGCGCCAGCAGCGGGGGGGCCCGGCCCTACAATGAGCAGTTCTTC	CASSGGARPYNEQFF	TRBD2	TRBV10-1	TRBJ2-1
TGCGCCAGCAGTGAGTTCGGCGGGGGGGAGAATGAGCAGTTCTTC	CASSEFGGGENEQFF	TRBD2	TRBV10-1	TRBJ2-1